This record covers a single T cell receptor beta chain. After extraction with the RNeasy kit, roughly 0.45 to 1 ug of the RNA was reverse transcribed using random hexamers. TCRdb processed the immunoSEQ multiplex PCR reads anew with MiXCR; each CDR3 protein has one entry. The repertoire includes 100,000 to 110,000 distinct CDR3 sequences, about 95% of them detected once, and 0.3% sits in the top ten. The sample is drawn from a study of CD8 T cells in Susac syndrome. Looking at the study overall: Sequenced Susac syndrome patients included 5 or 6 with active disease and 8 or 9 who were in remission.

CDR1 and CDR2 from the germline V gene are SQVTM and ANQGSEA. V was shortened by 4 bases and J by 0 bases, with 9 bases between the two germline ends. The CDR3 runs 13 residues. Sequences were obtained from CD8+ T cells from PBMCs. V gene TRBV29-1 combines with J gene TRBJ1-1, with D hard to call. This TCR derives from a human donor with Susac syndrome. CDR3 DNA sequence: TGCAGCGTTGGCGGCAGACTGAACACTGAAGCTTTCTTT. It yields the protein CSVGGRLNTEAFF.